The 8 T cell receptor beta chains listed next were all sequenced from one sample in a study of shared clonotypes between healthy human individuals. The assay was immunoSEQ multiplex PCR, and TCRdb's table has in-frame clones only and misses some. The sample shows about 2 million clones, about 95% of them seen only once. In the naive CD8 group, cells lacked CD45RO and were positively selected for CCR7, so terminally differentiated effector memory CD45RA+ cells were left out. Specimen: naive CD8+ T cells sorted from blood. The receptors derive from a man younger than 35 in good health.

The chain combines TRBV25-1 with TRBJ2-3; TRBD2 aligns across 9 bases. There are 17 residues in the CDR3. V was pared by 5 bases and J by 0 bases, with 9 bases of the junction left unmatched. Looked up from germline, CDR1 is MGHDK and CDR2 is SYGVNS. The CDR3 is CASSSTTSGQSTDTQYF. DNA of the CDR3: TGTGCCAGCAGTTCCACGACTAGCGGCCAAAGCACAGATACGCAGTATTTT.

The rearrangement joins TRBV27 to TRBJ2-7; 11 bases are shared with TRBD2. The length of the CDR3 is 16 residues. V shed 8 bases, J shed 4 bases, and the junction held 13 bases outside the gene matches. Germline CDR1 and CDR2: MNHEY and SMNVEV (reference sequence). The CDR3 bases are TGTGCCAGCGCTGTAGCGGGAGGGCTCATTGGATACGAGCAGTACTTC. Translated: CASAVAGGLIGYEQYF.

As regards this clone: The sample has other DNA sequences that encode this CDR3 too. The rearrangement joins TRBV5-4 to TRBJ2-7; D not certain. Trimming shortened V by 0 bases and J by 0 bases, and 7 bases separated the two germline ends. The length of the CDR3 is 14 residues. CDR1 and CDR2 from the germline V gene are SGHNT and YYREEE (reference sequence). The CDR3 sequence: CASSLAGGSYEQYF. The CDR3 coding sequence is TGTGCCAGCAGCTTGGCGGGCGGCTCCTACGAGCAGTACTTC.

This clone is a singleton in its sample. This chain connects TRBV6-1 to TRBJ1-2; D remains ambiguous. Trimming left V 3 bases short and J 0 bases short, with 8 bases between. The germline V gene encodes CDR1 MNHNS and CDR2 SASEGT. CDR3 length: 14 amino acids. The CDR3 DNA follows: TGTGCCAGCAGTGACACTTCTTCTAACTATGGCTACACCTTC. It yields the protein CASSDTSSNYGYTF.

V is TRBV10-2 and J is TRBJ2-5; 8 bases are shared with TRBD1. With 6 bases clipped from V and 1 base from J, the junction kept 7 bases outside the gene matches. CDR1 and CDR2 (germline): WSHSY, SAAADI. This CDR3 contains 15 residues. This CDR3 reads CASSPDRVGQETQYF. CDR3 DNA: TGCGCCAGCAGCCCGGACAGGGTTGGCCAAGAGACCCAGTACTTC.

The chain joins TRBV6-6 to TRBJ1-1, with a tentative D call TRBD1 (6 bases). The CDR3 is made up of 15 amino acids. CDR1 and CDR2 from the germline V gene are MNHNY and SVGAGI (reference sequence). V shed 6 bases and J shed 6 bases, with 20 bases lying between them. CDR3 amino acids: CASRKGDRQDAEAFF. The CDR3 nucleotides read TGTGCCAGCAGAAAGGGCGACAGACAGGACGCTGAAGCTTTCTTT.

This chain links TRBV7-9 with TRBJ1-1; D is undetermined. CDR1 and CDR2 from the germline V gene are SEHNR and FQNEAQ (reference sequence). The CDR3 length is 12 residues. V was clipped by 8 bases and J by 0 bases, with 7 bases between them. The CDR3 coding sequence is TGTGCCAGCCCATCATTGAACACTGAAGCTTTCTTT. Translated: CASPSLNTEAFF.

The chain links TRBV4-3 to TRBJ2-3; TRBD2 agrees at 8 bases. Germline-derived CDR1 and CDR2 are LGHNA and YSLEER. CDR3 length equals 17 residues. Trimming cost V 0 bases and J 4 bases; bases outside gene matches: 9. The CDR3 spells CASSQEGQAGVADTQYF. The CDR3 bases are TGCGCCAGCAGCCAAGAGGGCCAAGCGGGAGTTGCAGATACGCAGTATTTT.